These T cell receptor beta chains were read from a single sample in a study of blood T cells in healthy people across ages. Each CDR3 protein is one row after TCRdb ran MiXCR on the 5' RACE reads. The sample holds approximately 800,000 distinct CDR3 sequences; around 34% are singletons and the top ten take approximately 13%. The sample taken for sequencing was blood. These receptors were collected from a man aged 18-30 years in good health. Each CDR3 is given with its conserved first and last residue. The order of the fields is clone size, V gene, D gene, J gene, CDR3 DNA, CDR3 protein. D genes are given only for firm matches. The size field is filled for only some rows; it gives once, few, many or a size class.

>-|TRBV12-3/TRBV12-4|-|TRBJ1-2
TGTGCCAGCAGTATACGTCTGTTAAGGGGGGGCAATGGCTACACCTTC
CASSIRLLRGGNGYTF
>many|TRBV20-1|-|TRBJ2-7
TGCAGTGCTAGACCCATTGAGACCTACGAGCAGTACTTC
CSARPIETYEQYF
>-|TRBV25-1|-|TRBJ2-1
TGTGCCAGCAGTGACGTCGGGGGGCAGAAGCGACAGTTCTTC
CASSDVGGQKRQFF
>few|TRBV18|-|TRBJ1-2
TGTGCCAGCTCACCCTCAGGGCTCTATGGCTACACCTTC
CASSPSGLYGYTF
>-|TRBV12-3/TRBV12-4|-|TRBJ1-1
TGTGCCAGCAGTACTCATTATGGGGGCACTGAAGCTTTCTTT
CASSTHYGGTEAFF
>-|TRBV7-2|TRBD1|TRBJ1-2
TGTGCCAGCAGCCTTCCAAAGGGACAGACGAGTAGGGGCTACACCTTC
CASSLPKGQTSRGYTF
>-|TRBV12-3/TRBV12-4|-|TRBJ1-5
TGTGCCAGCACTTTGGACCTGGATCAGCCCCAGCATTTT
CASTLDLDQPQHF
>few|TRBV7-6|TRBD1|TRBJ1-2
TGTGCCAGCAGCTTAGGTCGGTTGGATCTGACAGGGGGTTACACCTTC
CASSLGRLDLTGGYTF
>-|TRBV25-1|-|TRBJ2-2
TGTGCCAGCAGTGAAATCACAGCCACCGGGGAGCTGTTTTTT
CASSEITATGELFF
>few|TRBV28|-|TRBJ2-7
TGTGCCAGCAGCCCTGGGCAGACGGATGAGTCCTACGAGCAGTACTTC
CASSPGQTDESYEQYF
>-|TRBV27|TRBD1|TRBJ1-5
TGTGCCAGCAGTCCCGACAGGGTCCACAATCAGCCCCAGCATTTT
CASSPDRVHNQPQHF
>few|TRBV2|TRBD1|TRBJ2-5
TGTGCCAGCGACGCGCAGGGGGCAGGCGGAGAGACCCAGTACTTC
CASDAQGAGGETQYF
>many|TRBV12-3/TRBV12-4|-|TRBJ2-5
TGTGCCAGCAGACCCACCGGGACCCAAGAGACCCAGTACTTC
CASRPTGTQETQYF
>-|TRBV4-1|-|TRBJ2-1
TGCGCCAGCAGCCAAGGTGCGGGGTCCCACAATGAGCAGTTCTTC
CASSQGAGSHNEQFF
>-|TRBV20-1|-|TRBJ2-3
TGCAGTGCTAGAGATGCCACAGATACGCAGTATTTT
CSARDATDTQYF
>many|TRBV20-1|-|TRBJ1-2
TGCAGTGCCGCGCAGGCAGCTGGTTATGGCTACACCTTC
CSAAQAAGYGYTF
>once|TRBV4-1|TRBD1|TRBJ2-5
TGCGCCAGCAGCCTGGACAGGGAAGAATGGACCCAGTACTTC
CASSLDREEWTQYF
>-|TRBV29-1|-|TRBJ1-2
TGCAGCGTTGAAGTGGGCAGTTTTTCAAATCGCTACACCTTC
CSVEVGSFSNRYTF
>-|TRBV4-1|-|TRBJ1-2
TGCGCCAGCAGCCAAGAGGGTCAGACTGGGGGCTACACCTTC
CASSQEGQTGGYTF
>-|TRBV6-6|-|TRBJ1-5
TGTGCCAGCAGTTACTACAAGAGGCCCCAAGGGAATCAGCCCCAGCATTTT
CASSYYKRPQGNQPQHF
>-|TRBV9|-|TRBJ1-3
TGTGCCAGCAGCGTAGCTGGGCAGTACTCTGGAAACACCATATATTTT
CASSVAGQYSGNTIYF
>-|TRBV30|-|TRBJ1-5
TGTGCCTGGAGCCCACGGGGCTTCGATAGCAATCAGCCCCAGCATTTT
CAWSPRGFDSNQPQHF
>-|TRBV30|-|TRBJ1-6
TGTGCCTGGAGTGTAAACATCAACTCCTATAATTCACCCCTCCACTTT
CAWSVNINSYNSPLHF
>-|TRBV7-9|-|TRBJ2-7
TGTGCCAGCAGCTTAGCGTCTAGGAGCTACGAGCAGTACTTC
CASSLASRSYEQYF
>many|TRBV6-6|-|TRBJ2-1
TGTGCCAGCCTCTCTCCGTACAATGAGCAGTTCTTC
CASLSPYNEQFF
>-|TRBV12-3/TRBV12-4|TRBD1|TRBJ1-2
TGTGCCAGCAGGGCCAGGACAGGGGGAGGTGGCTACACCTTC
CASRARTGGGGYTF
>-|TRBV5-1|TRBD1|TRBJ2-1
TGCGCCAGCAGCAGGTACGGGACAGGGGGCGGCAATGAGCAGTTCTTC
CASSRYGTGGGNEQFF
>-|TRBV20-1|TRBD1|TRBJ2-1
TGCAGTGCTAGCGTAGGGGGCCTCTCACCGAATGAGCAGTTCTTC
CSASVGGLSPNEQFF
>-|TRBV20-1|TRBD1|TRBJ1-1
TGCAGTGCTAGGGGGACAGCTAACGGGAACACTGAAGCTTTCTTT
CSARGTANGNTEAFF
>-|TRBV12-3/TRBV12-4|-|TRBJ1-3
TGTGCCAGCAGTTTTTACGTTTCCTCTGGAAACACCATATATTTT
CASSFYVSSGNTIYF
>many|TRBV7-2|-|TRBJ2-5
TGTGCCAGCAGCTTAGCCAGAGGAGAGACCCAGTACTTC
CASSLARGETQYF
>-|TRBV6-5|TRBD2|TRBJ2-2
TGTGCCAGCAGTTACGAGCTAGCGGGGAACACCGGGGAGCTGTTTTTT
CASSYELAGNTGELFF
>few|TRBV6-6|-|TRBJ2-3
TGTGCCAGCAGTTCAAGTCCGGAGAGCGGCACAGATACGCAGTATTTT
CASSSSPESGTDTQYF
>few|TRBV12-3/TRBV12-4|-|TRBJ1-4
TGTGCCAGCAGTCCTGGGAGGGGTGAAAAACTGTTTTTT
CASSPGRGEKLFF
>-|TRBV5-1|TRBD1|TRBJ1-2
TGCGCCAGCAGCTTTTCCCCGGGACAGATCTATGGCTACACCTTC
CASSFSPGQIYGYTF
>few|TRBV20-1|-|TRBJ2-7
TGCAGTGCTCCGATCACCGGGACAAAGACCTACGAGCAGTACTTC
CSAPITGTKTYEQYF
>few|TRBV6-2/TRBV6-3|-|TRBJ1-5
TGTGCCAGAAGTTATCTTCTAGCCCTTGGACGGTCCAATCAGCCCCAGCATTTT
CARSYLLALGRSNQPQHF
>few|TRBV12-3/TRBV12-4|-|TRBJ1-5
TGTGCCAGCAGTTTGGCAGGGGCAGTACAGCCCCAGCATTTT
CASSLAGAVQPQHF
>few|TRBV6-2/TRBV6-3|TRBD1|TRBJ2-2
TGTGCCAGCAGTTACAGGGACAGGGCTTACACCGGGGAGCTGTTTTTT
CASSYRDRAYTGELFF